This TCR beta chain stems from a study of blood T cells in healthy people across ages. Each sample used at least 7 million PBMCs. This clonotype was seen ten or more times. This CDR3 contains 18 residues. Trimming at V came to 2 bases and at J to 7 bases, leaving 17 bases not matched to a gene. CDR1 is SGHDN and CDR2 is FVKESK in the germline V gene. For the second PCR, which ran for about 7 to 11 cycles, a sample-barcoded 5' primer and a J-beta primer mix were used. With 12 random nucleotides, a template-switch adaptor tagged each individual cDNA molecule. TCRdb re-analysed the 5' RACE reads in MiXCR, keeping a single row per CDR3 protein. The data contain 1.5 million to 2 million distinct CDR3 sequences, roughly 27% of them singletons.

This sequence joins TRBV14 and TRBJ2-1; the match to TRBD2 covers 7 bases. The sequenced material came from blood. This clonotype originated in a woman in her 30s in good health. The CDR3 sequence: CASSQIRAGGGLLNEQFF. In nucleotides, the CDR3 is TGTGCCAGCAGCCAAATACGGGCCGGCGGGGGATTGTTGAATGAGCAGTTCTTC.